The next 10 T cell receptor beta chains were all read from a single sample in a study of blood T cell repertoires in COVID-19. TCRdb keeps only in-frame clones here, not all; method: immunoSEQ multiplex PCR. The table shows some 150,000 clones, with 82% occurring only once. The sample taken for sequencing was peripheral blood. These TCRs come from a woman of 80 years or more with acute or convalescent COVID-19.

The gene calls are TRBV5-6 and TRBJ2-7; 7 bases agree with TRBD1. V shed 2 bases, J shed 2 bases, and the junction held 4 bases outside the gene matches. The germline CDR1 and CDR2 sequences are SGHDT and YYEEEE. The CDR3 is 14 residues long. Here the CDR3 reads CASSFPGTAYEQYF. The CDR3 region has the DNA TGTGCCAGCAGCTTTCCCGGGACAGCCTACGAGCAGTACTTC.

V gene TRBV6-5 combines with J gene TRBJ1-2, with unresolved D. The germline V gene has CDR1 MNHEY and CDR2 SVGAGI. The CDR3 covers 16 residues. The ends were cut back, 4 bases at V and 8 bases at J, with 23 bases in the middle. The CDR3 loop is CASSSPSEGIFRGYTF. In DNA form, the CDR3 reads TGTGCCAGCAGTTCCCCCTCGGAGGGAATTTTTAGGGGCTACACCTTC.

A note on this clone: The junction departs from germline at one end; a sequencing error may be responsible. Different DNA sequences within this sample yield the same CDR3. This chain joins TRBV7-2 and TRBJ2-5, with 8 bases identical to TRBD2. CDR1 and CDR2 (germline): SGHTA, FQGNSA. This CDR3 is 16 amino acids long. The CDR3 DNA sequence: TGTGCCAGCAGCTTACAGGGGAGCGGGAGTGGTGAGACCCAATACTTC. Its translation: CASSLQGSGSGETQYF.

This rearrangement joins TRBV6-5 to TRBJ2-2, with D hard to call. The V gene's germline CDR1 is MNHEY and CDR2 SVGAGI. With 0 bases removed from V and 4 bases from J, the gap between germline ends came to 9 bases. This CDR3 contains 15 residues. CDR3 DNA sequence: TGTGCCAGCAGTTACTCCCGGCCGGGCACCGGGGAGCTGTTTTTT. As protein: CASSYSRPGTGELFF.

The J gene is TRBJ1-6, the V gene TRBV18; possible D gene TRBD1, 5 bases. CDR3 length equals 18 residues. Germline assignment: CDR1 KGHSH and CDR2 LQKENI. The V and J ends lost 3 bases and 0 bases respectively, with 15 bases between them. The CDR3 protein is CASSPRGLESSYNSPLHF. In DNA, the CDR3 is TGTGCCAGCTCACCTCGGGGACTGGAGAGCTCCTATAATTCACCCCTCCACTTT.

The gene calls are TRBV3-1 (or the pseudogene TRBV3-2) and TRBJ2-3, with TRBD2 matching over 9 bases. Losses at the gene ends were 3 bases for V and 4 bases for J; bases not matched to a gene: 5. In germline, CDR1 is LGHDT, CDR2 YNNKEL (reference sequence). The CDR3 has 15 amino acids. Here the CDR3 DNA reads TGTGCCAGCAGCCATCGCGGGGGGGTATCAGATACGCAGTATTTT. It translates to CASSHRGGVSDTQYF.

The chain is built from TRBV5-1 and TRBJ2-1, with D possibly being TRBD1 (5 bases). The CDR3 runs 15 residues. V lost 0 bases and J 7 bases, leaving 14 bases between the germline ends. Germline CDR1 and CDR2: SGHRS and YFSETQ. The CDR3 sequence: CASSLAGWIENEQFF. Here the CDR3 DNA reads TGCGCCAGCAGCTTGGCAGGGTGGATAGAAAATGAGCAGTTCTTC.

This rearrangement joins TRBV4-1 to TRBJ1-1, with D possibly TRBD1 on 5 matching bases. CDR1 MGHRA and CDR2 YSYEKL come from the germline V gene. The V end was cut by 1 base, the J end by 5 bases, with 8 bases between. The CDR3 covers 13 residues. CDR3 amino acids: CASSQVSGTEAFF. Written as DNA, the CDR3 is TGCGCCAGCAGCCAAGTCTCAGGGACTGAAGCTTTCTTT.

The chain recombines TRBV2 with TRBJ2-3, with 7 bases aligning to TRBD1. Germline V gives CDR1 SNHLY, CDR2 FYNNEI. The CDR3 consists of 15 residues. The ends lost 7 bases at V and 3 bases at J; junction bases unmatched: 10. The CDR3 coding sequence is TGTGCCAGCACCGTACAGGGGTTGAGAACAGATACGCAGTATTTT. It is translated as CASTVQGLRTDTQYF.

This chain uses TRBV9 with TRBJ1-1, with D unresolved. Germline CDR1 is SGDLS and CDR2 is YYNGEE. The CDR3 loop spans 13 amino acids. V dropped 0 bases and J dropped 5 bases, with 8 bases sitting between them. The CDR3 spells CASSVAPRTEAFF. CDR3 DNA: TGTGCCAGCAGCGTAGCTCCGCGGACTGAAGCTTTCTTT.